The 5 T cell receptor beta chains below were found in one sample sequenced in a study of T cells in Graves' hyperthyroidism and ophthalmopathy. Researchers amplified the TCR beta CDR3 regions from RNA transcripts. When the TCR CDR3 underwent first-round RT-PCR, the HTBI primer set was used. TCRdb re-called the multiplex PCR reads through MiXCR, storing one row per CDR3 protein. This sample yields around 720,000 distinct CDR3 sequences, of which about a third are seen a single time; 30% to 40% belongs to the top ten. Material: blood. The source is a woman aged 40 to 55 with Graves' hyperthyroidism.

The genes are TRBV29-1 and TRBJ1-2, with no clear D. V shed 8 bases and J shed 5 bases, with 12 bases lying between them. Germline loops: CDR1 SQVTM, CDR2 ANQGSEA. The length of the CDR3 is 11 residues. CDR3 residues: CSTLEGYGYTF. In DNA, the CDR3 is TGCAGCACTTTAGAAGGATATGGCTACACCTTC. Complete variable domain (other parts from reference TRBV29-1 and TRBJ1-2): SAVISQKPSRDICQRGTSLTIQCQVDSQVTMMFWYRQQPGQSLTLIATANQGSEATYESGFVIDKFPISRPNLTFSTLTVSNMSPEDSSIYLCSTLEGYGYTFGSGTRLTVV.

This clonotype was seen many times. The chain carries TRBV10-2 and TRBJ2-2, with D possibly matching TRBD1 (6 bases). The CDR3 length is 14 residues. Germline CDR1 reads WSHSY; CDR2 reads SAAADI. V was cut by 6 bases and J by 6 bases, with 14 bases left in between. CDR3 protein: CASSVTGFAGELFF. The DNA for the CDR3 is TGCGCCAGCAGCGTCACAGGGTTCGCCGGGGAGCTGTTTTTT.

Concerning this clonotype itself: The CDR3 does not close with the conserved phenylalanine or tryptophan, likely indicating a read error. The gene calls are TRBV7-2 and TRBJ2-7; a weak D match, TRBD2 (6 bases). The CDR3 has 17 residues. Looked up from germline, CDR1 is SGHTA and CDR2 is FQGNSA. Trimming pared 5 bases from V and 2 bases from J, leaving 22 bases between. CDR3 nucleotides: TGTGCCAGCAGCCAGTCGTCCGGTAGCGGACTACCCTACGAGCAGTACCTC. This codes for CASSQSSGSGLPYEQYL.

This clonotype was counted many times. V and J are TRBV7-2 and TRBJ1-6; no definite D call. CDR3 length: 15 residues. Trimming shortened V by 3 bases and J by 5 bases, and 11 bases separated the two germline ends. The germline gives CDR1 SGHTA, CDR2 FQGNSA. The CDR3 loop reads CASSFRWGDNSPLHF. The CDR3 region has the DNA TGTGCCAGCAGCTTCCGCTGGGGAGATAATTCACCCCTCCACTTT.

This clonotype was seen a few times. This chain links TRBV12-3 or TRBV12-4 with TRBJ1-5, with 10 bases matching TRBD1. The J segment lost 1 base and the V segment lost 1 base, leaving 10 bases of the junction unmatched. This CDR3 spans 19 amino acids. In DNA, the CDR3 is TGTGCCAGCAGTTTAGGTTATCCGGGACAGGGGATGAGCAATCAGCCCCAGCATTTT. Residues: CASSLGYPGQGMSNQPQHF.